This TCR beta chain was found in a study of cytomegalovirus exposure and HLA in healthy donors. Donors sampled were nominally healthy, though unrecorded immune exposures were likely. Overall study findings and caveats: A later analysis showed that HLA-associated TCR beta chains had undergone more clonal expansion than equally common others. In a later analysis, parvovirus B19, influenza, CMV and Epstein-Barr virus appeared linked to several top co-occurrence clusters. HLA allele associations emerged for some 16,000 TCR beta sequences in a later analysis, at 0.05 false discovery rate.

Germline CDR1 and CDR2: GTSNPN and SVGIG (reference sequence). The CDR3 is 12 residues long. V lost 0 bases, J lost 12 bases, and 14 bases lay in between. The PCR was carried out with 60 Vbeta primers and 13 Jbeta primers. Using immunoSEQ multiplex PCR, the repertoire was profiled, and TCRdb retains in-frame clones only, with some absent. The sample includes fewer than 90,000 clones, approximately 77% of them seen just once. Of note for this clone: Its antigen is still unknown.

The chain has TRBV30 and TRBJ1-1, with D tentatively TRBD1 (6 bases). The receptor was derived from a young man in good health and CMV-seronegative. Sequenced sample: PBMCs. DNA of the CDR3: TGTGCCTGGAGTGTACTGGTAAGGGGGACTTTCTTT. Translation: CAWSVLVRGTFF.